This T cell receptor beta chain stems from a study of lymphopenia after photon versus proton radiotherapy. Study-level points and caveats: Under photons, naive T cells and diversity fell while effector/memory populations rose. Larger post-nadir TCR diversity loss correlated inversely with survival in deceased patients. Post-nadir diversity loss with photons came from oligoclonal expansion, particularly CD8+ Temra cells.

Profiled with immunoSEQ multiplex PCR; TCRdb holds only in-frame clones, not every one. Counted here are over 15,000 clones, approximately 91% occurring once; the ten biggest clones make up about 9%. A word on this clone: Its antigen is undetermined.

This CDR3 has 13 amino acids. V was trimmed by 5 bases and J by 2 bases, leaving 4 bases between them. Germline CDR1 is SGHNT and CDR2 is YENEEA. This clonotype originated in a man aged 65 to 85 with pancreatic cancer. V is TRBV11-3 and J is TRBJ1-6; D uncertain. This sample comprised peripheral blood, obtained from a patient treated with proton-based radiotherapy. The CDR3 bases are TGTGCCAGCAGCCCGACCTATAATTCACCCCTCCACTTT. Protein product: CASSPTYNSPLHF.